These T cell receptor beta chains were read from a single sample in a study of blood T cell repertoires in COVID-19. Clones were read by immunoSEQ multiplex PCR, and TCRdb kept only the in-frame ones, dropping some. The table records about 73,000 clones, roughly nine tenths of them present only once. Material for sequencing was peripheral blood. The receptor source for this set is a woman older than 75 with active or convalescent COVID-19. Each CDR3 is given with its conserved first and last residue. The order of the fields is CDR3 DNA, CDR3 protein, clone size, V gene, D gene, J gene. The D gene is left open where the match is weak. The size entry is marked missing in some rows and otherwise reads once, few, many or a size class.

CDR3nt: TGTGCCAGCCAAACGGGGGGGATAAGCGAAAGGCCCCTCCACTTT; CDR3aa: CASQTGGISERPLHF; abundance: once; v_gene: TRBV7-2; d_gene: -; j_gene: TRBJ1-6
CDR3nt: TGTGCCAGCAGTTACGGCTATTCAGGGGAGGCTTTCTTT; CDR3aa: CASSYGYSGEAFF; abundance: -; v_gene: TRBV6-6; d_gene: -; j_gene: TRBJ1-1
CDR3nt: TGTGCCACCAGTGATAGTAGTCAGCCCCAGCATTTT; CDR3aa: CATSDSSQPQHF; abundance: -; v_gene: TRBV24-1; d_gene: -; j_gene: TRBJ1-5
CDR3nt: TGCGCCAGCAGCTCTACTAGCGACAAAAACATTCAGTACTTC; CDR3aa: CASSSTSDKNIQYF; abundance: once; v_gene: TRBV5-1; d_gene: TRBD2; j_gene: TRBJ2-4
CDR3nt: TGTGCCAGCAGCAAACTCTGCGTTTGGGCCGCCTACACCTACGAGCAGTACTTC; CDR3aa: CASSKLCVWAAYTYEQYF; abundance: -; v_gene: TRBV21-1; d_gene: -; j_gene: TRBJ2-7
CDR3nt: TGCGCCAGCAGCCATCTAGGACAGGGACAAGAGACCCAGTACTTC; CDR3aa: CASSHLGQGQETQYF; abundance: -; v_gene: TRBV4-1; d_gene: TRBD1; j_gene: TRBJ2-5
CDR3nt: TGCGCCAGCAGCCAAGATCCGTCTGGGGCCAACGTCCTGACTTTC; CDR3aa: CASSQDPSGANVLTF; abundance: once; v_gene: TRBV4-3; d_gene: -; j_gene: TRBJ2-6
CDR3nt: TGTGCCAGCAGTTTATCCCATGGGCTGGGGAGTAGCAATCAGCCCCAGCATTTT; CDR3aa: CASSLSHGLGSSNQPQHF; abundance: few; v_gene: TRBV28; d_gene: -; j_gene: TRBJ1-5
CDR3nt: TGTGCCAGCAGCCAACGACTAGCGGAGCCTAGCACAGATACGCAGTATTTT; CDR3aa: CASSQRLAEPSTDTQYF; abundance: -; v_gene: TRBV4-2; d_gene: TRBD2; j_gene: TRBJ2-3
CDR3nt: TGCAGCGTTGAAGGCCCCGGGACTCAGACCTACGAGCAGTACTTC; CDR3aa: CSVEGPGTQTYEQYF; abundance: -; v_gene: TRBV29-1; d_gene: -; j_gene: TRBJ2-7
CDR3nt: TGTGCCAGCTCACCACCGCTTGGGACTCCTTCCTACAATGAGCAGTTCTTC; CDR3aa: CASSPPLGTPSYNEQFF; abundance: -; v_gene: TRBV18; d_gene: -; j_gene: TRBJ2-1
CDR3nt: TGCAGTGCTAGCCCGGGAGGTGAGCAGTTCTTC; CDR3aa: CSASPGGEQFF; abundance: -; v_gene: TRBV20-1; d_gene: TRBD2; j_gene: TRBJ2-1
CDR3nt: TGTGCCAGCTCACCAGACTACAGGGTTCTAAACACTGAAGCTTTCTTT; CDR3aa: CASSPDYRVLNTEAFF; abundance: -; v_gene: TRBV18; d_gene: -; j_gene: TRBJ1-1
CDR3nt: TGTGCCAGCAGCCCAACACTGAACACTGAAGCTTTCTTT; CDR3aa: CASSPTLNTEAFF; abundance: -; v_gene: TRBV28; d_gene: -; j_gene: TRBJ1-1
CDR3nt: TGCGCCAGCAGCTCCTCAACAGGGGGCGGTGGCACTGAAGCTTTCTTT; CDR3aa: CASSSSTGGGGTEAFF; abundance: once; v_gene: TRBV5-1; d_gene: TRBD1; j_gene: TRBJ1-1
CDR3nt: TGTGCCAGCTCCGGAGACAGGAAAAATTCACCCCTCCACTTT; CDR3aa: CASSGDRKNSPLHF; abundance: -; v_gene: TRBV18; d_gene: -; j_gene: TRBJ1-6
CDR3nt: TGCGCCAGCAGCCAAGAATCGACCAGGTATCTGTATGGCTACACCTTC; CDR3aa: CASSQESTRYLYGYTF; abundance: -; v_gene: TRBV4-1; d_gene: -; j_gene: TRBJ1-2
CDR3nt: TGTGCCAGCAGCTTGAATGGAGTCTCTGGAAACACCATATATTTT; CDR3aa: CASSLNGVSGNTIYF; abundance: -; v_gene: TRBV2; d_gene: -; j_gene: TRBJ1-3
CDR3nt: TGTGCCAGCAGTTTACTGGGAGGGACTGAAGCTTTCTTT; CDR3aa: CASSLLGGTEAFF; abundance: -; v_gene: TRBV28; d_gene: -; j_gene: TRBJ1-1
CDR3nt: TGTGCCAGCAGTGACCCCGGGGGTAATCAGCCCCAGCATTTT; CDR3aa: CASSDPGGNQPQHF; abundance: -; v_gene: TRBV27; d_gene: -; j_gene: TRBJ1-5
CDR3nt: TGTGCCAGCAGTGAATACAGAGGGCTCTACGAGCAGTACTTC; CDR3aa: CASSEYRGLYEQYF; abundance: -; v_gene: TRBV25-1; d_gene: -; j_gene: TRBJ2-7
CDR3nt: TGCAGCGTTGGGGGACTAGGCCAGCAAGAGCAGTTCTTC; CDR3aa: CSVGGLGQQEQFF; abundance: -; v_gene: TRBV29-1; d_gene: TRBD2; j_gene: TRBJ2-1